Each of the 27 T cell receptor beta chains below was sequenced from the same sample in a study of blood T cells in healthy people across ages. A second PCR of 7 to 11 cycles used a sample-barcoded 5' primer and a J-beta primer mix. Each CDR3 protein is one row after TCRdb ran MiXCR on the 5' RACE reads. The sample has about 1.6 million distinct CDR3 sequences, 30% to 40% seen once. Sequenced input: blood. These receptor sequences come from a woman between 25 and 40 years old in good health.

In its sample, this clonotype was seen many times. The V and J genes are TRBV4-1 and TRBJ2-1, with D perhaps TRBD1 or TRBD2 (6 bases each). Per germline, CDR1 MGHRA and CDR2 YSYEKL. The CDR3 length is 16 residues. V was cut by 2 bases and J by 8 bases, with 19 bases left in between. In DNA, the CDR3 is TGCGCCAGCAGCCAACAGGGGCGGGGTGGGATCTATGAGCAGTTCTTC. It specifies CASSQQGRGGIYEQFF.

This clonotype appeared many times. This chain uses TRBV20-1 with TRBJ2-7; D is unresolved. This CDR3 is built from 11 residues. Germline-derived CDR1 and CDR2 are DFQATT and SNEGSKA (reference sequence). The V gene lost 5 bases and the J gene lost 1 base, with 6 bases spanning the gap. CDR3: CSAFISYEQYF. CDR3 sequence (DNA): TGCAGTGCTTTCATATCCTACGAGCAGTACTTC.

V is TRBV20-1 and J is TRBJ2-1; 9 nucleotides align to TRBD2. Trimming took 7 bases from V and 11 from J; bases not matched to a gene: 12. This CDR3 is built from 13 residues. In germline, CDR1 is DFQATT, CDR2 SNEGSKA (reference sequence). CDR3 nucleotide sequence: TGCAGTGGCAGGGGTAGCGGGAGACCCCAGCAGTTCTTC. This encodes CSGRGSGRPQQFF.

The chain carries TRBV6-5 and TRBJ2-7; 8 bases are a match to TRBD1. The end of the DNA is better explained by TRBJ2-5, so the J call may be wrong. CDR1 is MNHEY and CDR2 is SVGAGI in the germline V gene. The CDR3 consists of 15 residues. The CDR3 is CASSYSTGELVTQYF. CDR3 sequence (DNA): TGTGCCAGCAGTTACTCGACAGGGGAATTAGTGACCCAGTACTTC.

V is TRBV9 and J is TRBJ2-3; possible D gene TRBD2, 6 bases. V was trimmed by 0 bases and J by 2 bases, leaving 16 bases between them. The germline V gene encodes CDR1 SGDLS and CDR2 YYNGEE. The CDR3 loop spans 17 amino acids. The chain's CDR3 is CASSVGSAGHTTDTQYF. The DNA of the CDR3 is TGTGCCAGCAGCGTAGGGTCCGCGGGGCACACCACAGATACGCAGTATTTT. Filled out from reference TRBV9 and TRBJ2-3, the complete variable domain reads DSGVTQTPKHLITATGQRVTLRCSPRSGDLSVYWYQQSLDQGLQFLIQYYNGEERAKGNILERFSAQQFPDLHSELNLSSLELGDSALYFCASSVGSAGHTTDTQYFGPGTRLTVL.

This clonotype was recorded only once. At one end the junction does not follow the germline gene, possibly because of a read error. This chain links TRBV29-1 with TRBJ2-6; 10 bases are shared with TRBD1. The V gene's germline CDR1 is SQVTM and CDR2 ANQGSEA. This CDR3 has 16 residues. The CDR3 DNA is TGCAGCGTTTTTTGGGACAGGGGCCCTGGGGCCAACGTCCGGACTTTC. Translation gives CSVFWDRGPGANVRTF.

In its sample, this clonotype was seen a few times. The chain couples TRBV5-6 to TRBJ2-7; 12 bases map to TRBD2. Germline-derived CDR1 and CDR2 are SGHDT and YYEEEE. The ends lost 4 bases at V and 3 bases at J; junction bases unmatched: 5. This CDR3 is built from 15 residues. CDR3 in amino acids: CASSDGTSGFYEQYF. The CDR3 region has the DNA TGTGCCAGCAGCGACGGGACTAGCGGGTTCTACGAGCAGTACTTC.

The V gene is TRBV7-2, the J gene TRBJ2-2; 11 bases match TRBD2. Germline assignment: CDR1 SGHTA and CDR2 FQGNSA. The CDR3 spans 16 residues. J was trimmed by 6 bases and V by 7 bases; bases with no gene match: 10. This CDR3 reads CASKQTSGVRAGELFF. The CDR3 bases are TGTGCCAGCAAACAGACTAGCGGGGTTCGAGCCGGGGAGCTGTTTTTT.

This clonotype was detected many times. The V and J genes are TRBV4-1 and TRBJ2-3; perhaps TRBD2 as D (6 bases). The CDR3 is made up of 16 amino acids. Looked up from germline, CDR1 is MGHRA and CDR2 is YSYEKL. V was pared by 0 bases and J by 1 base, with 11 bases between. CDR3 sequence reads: CASSQDAGTRTDTQYF. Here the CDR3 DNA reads TGCGCCAGCAGCCAAGATGCGGGGACTCGCACAGATACGCAGTATTTT.

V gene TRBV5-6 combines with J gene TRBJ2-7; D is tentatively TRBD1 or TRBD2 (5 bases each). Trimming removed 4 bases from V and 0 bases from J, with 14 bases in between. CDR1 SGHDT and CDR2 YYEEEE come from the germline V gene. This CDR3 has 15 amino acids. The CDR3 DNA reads TGTGCCAGCAGCCCCCTGAGGGGACCCTCCTACGAGCAGTACTTC. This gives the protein CASSPLRGPSYEQYF.

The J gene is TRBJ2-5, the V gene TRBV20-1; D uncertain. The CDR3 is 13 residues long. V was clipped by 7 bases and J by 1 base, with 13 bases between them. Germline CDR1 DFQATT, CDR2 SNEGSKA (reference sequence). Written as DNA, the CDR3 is TGCAGTGTTATACGCGGTACCCAAGAGACCCAGTACTTC. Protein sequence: CSVIRGTQETQYF.

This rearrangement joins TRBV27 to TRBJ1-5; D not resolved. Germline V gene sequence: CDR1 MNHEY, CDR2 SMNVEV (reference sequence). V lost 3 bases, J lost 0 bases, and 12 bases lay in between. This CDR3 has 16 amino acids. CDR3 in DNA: TGTGCCAGCAGTTTGTCGGTCCAATATAGCAATCAGCCCCAGCATTTT. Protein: CASSLSVQYSNQPQHF.

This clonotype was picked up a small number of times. The CDR3 DNA sequence: TGCAGTGCTAGGTGGATCTACGAGCAGTACTTC. Translating gives CSARWIYEQYF. This rearrangement joins TRBV20-1 to TRBJ2-7; no reliable D call. Between the trimmed V and J ends, which lost 3 bases and 3 bases, there was a span of 6 bases. Germline CDR1 DFQATT, CDR2 SNEGSKA (reference sequence). The CDR3 is 11 amino acids.

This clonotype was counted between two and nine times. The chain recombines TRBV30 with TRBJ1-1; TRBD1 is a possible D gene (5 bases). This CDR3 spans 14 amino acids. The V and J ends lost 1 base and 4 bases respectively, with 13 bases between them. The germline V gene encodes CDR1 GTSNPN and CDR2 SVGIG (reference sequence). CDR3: CAWSDEGLVTEAFF. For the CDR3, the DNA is TGTGCCTGGAGTGACGAGGGGTTGGTCACTGAAGCTTTCTTT.

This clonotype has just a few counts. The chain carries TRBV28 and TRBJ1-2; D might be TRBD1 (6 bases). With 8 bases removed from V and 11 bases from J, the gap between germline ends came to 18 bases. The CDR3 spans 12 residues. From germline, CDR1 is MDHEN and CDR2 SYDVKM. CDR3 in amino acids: CASGTDSGGYTF. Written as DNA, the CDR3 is TGTGCCAGCGGAACGGACAGTGGGGGTTACACCTTC.

The CDR3 here is CSARDREYGYTF. In nucleotides, the CDR3 is TGCAGTGCTAGAGATAGGGAGTATGGCTACACCTTC. This rearrangement joins TRBV20-1 to TRBJ1-2; the D is unclear. Germline CDR1 and CDR2: DFQATT and SNEGSKA (reference sequence). Trimming pared 0 bases from V and 5 bases from J, leaving 7 bases between. The CDR3 sequence is 12 residues long.

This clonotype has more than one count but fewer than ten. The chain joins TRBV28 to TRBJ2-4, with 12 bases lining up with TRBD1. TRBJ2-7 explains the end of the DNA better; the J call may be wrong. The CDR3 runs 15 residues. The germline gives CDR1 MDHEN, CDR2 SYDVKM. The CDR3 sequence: CASSIPGQGAREQYF. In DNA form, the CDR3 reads TGTGCCAGCAGCATACCGGGACAGGGGGCGCGCGAGCAGTACTTC.

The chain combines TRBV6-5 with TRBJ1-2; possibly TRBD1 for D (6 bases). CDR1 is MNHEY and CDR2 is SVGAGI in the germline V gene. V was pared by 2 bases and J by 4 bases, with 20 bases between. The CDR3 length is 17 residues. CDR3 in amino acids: CASSYTGNPLSSYGYTF. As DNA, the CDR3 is TGTGCCAGCAGTTACACAGGGAATCCGTTATCCAGCTATGGCTACACCTTC.

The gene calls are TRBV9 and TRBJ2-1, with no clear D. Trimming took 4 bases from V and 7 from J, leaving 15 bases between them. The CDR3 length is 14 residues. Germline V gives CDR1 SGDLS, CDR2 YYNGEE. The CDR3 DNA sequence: TGTGCCAGCAGCTCCCACTCGGCTATTAATGAGCAGTTCTTC. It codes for CASSSHSAINEQFF.

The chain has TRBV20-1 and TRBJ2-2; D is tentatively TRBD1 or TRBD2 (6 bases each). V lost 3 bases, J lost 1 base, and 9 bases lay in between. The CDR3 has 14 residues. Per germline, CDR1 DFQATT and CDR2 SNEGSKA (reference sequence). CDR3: CSASAGQNTGELFF. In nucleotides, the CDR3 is TGCAGTGCTAGTGCGGGACAGAACACCGGGGAGCTGTTTTTT.

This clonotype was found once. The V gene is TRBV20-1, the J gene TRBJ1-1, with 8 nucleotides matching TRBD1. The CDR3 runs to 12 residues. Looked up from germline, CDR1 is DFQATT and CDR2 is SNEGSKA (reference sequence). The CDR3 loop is CTIGQGGTEAFF. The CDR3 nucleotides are TGCACCATAGGACAGGGAGGGACTGAAGCTTTCTTT.

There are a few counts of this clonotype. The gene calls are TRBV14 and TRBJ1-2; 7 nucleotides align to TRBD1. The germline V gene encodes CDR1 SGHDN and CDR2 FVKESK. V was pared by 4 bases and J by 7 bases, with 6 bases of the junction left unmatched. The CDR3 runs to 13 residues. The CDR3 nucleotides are TGTGCCAGCAGCCCATCACGGACAGGTGGCTACACCTTC. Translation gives CASSPSRTGGYTF.

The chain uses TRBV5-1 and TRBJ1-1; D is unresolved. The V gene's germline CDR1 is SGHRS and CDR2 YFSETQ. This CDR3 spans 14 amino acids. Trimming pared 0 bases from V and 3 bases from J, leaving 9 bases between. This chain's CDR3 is CASSLAGMDTEAFF. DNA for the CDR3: TGCGCCAGCAGCTTGGCGGGGATGGACACTGAAGCTTTCTTT.

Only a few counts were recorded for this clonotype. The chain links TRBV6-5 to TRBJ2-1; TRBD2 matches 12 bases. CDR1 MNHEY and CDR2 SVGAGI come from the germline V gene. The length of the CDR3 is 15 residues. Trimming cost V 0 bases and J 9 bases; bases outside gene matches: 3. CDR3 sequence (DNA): TGTGCCAGCAGTTACTCCCTAGCGGGAGGGCTTGAGCAGTTCTTC. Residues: CASSYSLAGGLEQFF.

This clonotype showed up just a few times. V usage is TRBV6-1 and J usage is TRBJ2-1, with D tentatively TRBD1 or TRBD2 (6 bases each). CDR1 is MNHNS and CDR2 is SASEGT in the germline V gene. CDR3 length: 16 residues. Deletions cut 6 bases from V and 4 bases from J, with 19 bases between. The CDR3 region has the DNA TGTGCCAGCAGCTCGTGGGGCGGGACAACATACAATGAGCAGTTCTTC. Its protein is CASSSWGGTTYNEQFF.

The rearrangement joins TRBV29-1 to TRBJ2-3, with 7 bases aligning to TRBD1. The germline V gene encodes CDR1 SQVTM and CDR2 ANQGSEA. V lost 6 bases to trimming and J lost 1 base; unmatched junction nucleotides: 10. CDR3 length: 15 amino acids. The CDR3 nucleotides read TGCAGCGTCAAAAGACGACAGGGCCGCACAGATACGCAGTATTTT. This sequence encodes CSVKRRQGRTDTQYF.

CDR3 coding DNA: TGTGCCAGCAGCCAAGAACAGGGGACTTACACTGAAGCTTTCTTT. It translates to CASSQEQGTYTEAFF. This chain joins TRBV14 and TRBJ1-1; TRBD1 agrees at 7 bases. The CDR3 has 15 amino acids. The V segment lost 0 bases and the J segment 3 bases; nucleotides outside the gene matches: 4. CDR1 and CDR2 from the germline V gene are SGHDN and FVKESK.